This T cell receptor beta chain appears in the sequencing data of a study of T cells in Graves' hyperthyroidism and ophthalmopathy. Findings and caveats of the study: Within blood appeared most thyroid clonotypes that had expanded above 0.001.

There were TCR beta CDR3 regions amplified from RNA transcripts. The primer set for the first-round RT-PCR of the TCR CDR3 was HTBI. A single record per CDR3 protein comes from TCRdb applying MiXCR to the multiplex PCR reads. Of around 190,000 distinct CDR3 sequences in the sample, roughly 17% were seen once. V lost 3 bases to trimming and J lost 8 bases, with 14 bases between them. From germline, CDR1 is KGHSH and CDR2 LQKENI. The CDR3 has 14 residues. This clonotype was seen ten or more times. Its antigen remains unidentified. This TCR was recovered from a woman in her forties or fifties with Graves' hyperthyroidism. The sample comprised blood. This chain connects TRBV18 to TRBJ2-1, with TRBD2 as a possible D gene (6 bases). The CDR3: CASSPHREMYEQFF. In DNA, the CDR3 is TGTGCCAGCTCACCCCACCGGGAGATGTATGAGCAGTTCTTC.